A selection of T cell receptor beta chains follows, all from one sample in a study of Graves' ophthalmopathy and Graves' hyperthyroidism. TCRdb passed the multiplex PCR reads through MiXCR, listing each CDR3 protein once. This table holds over a million distinct CDR3 sequences, 35% to 40% found once. The specimen was peripheral blood or thyroid tissue (not recorded which). The source of these receptors is an adult man with Graves' hyperthyroidism. Each CDR3 is given with its conserved first and last residue. A D gene is named only where the DNA matches it firmly. Where a row states a size, it is once, few, many or the class of an expanded clone; other rows omit it.

size | length | D | J | V | DNA | CDR3
many | 12 | . | TRBJ1-4 | TRBV24-1 | TGTGCCACCAGTGATGTTTCTGAAAAACTGTTTTTT | CATSDVSEKLFF
. | 14 | TRBD1 | TRBJ1-5 | TRBV9 | TGTGCCAGCAGTCACAGGGGGGGAAATCAGCCCCAGCATTTT | CASSHRGGNQPQHF
many | 13 | TRBD1 | TRBJ1-2 | TRBV5-1 | TGCGCCAGCAAGACAGGGGCTAACTATGGCTACACCTTC | CASKTGANYGYTF
many | 15 | TRBD1 | TRBJ1-2 | TRBV24-1 | TGTGCCACCAGTGATGGACAGGGTTTCGACTATGGCTACACCTTC | CATSDGQGFDYGYTF
. | 12 | . | TRBJ1-1 | TRBV28 | TGTGCCAGCAGTGGACCAGGGTTTGTGACTTTCTTT | CASSGPGFVTFF
. | 12 | . | TRBJ2-7 | TRBV24-1 | TGTGCCACCAGTGACTCGGTGAACGAGCAGTACTTC | CATSDSVNEQYF
few | 12 | . | TRBJ2-7 | TRBV28 | TGTGCCAGCAGTGGCAGGGTTTACGAGCAGTACTTC | CASSGRVYEQYF
many | 16 | TRBD1 | TRBJ1-5 | TRBV19 | TGTGCCAGTAACCAAGATCAGGACAGGGGGTGGCAGCCCCAGCATTTT | CASNQDQDRGWQPQHF
. | 15 | TRBD2 | TRBJ2-5 | TRBV25-1 | TGTGCCAGCAGTGAAGCGGGGGGCGGACAAGAGACCCAGTACTTC | CASSEAGGGQETQYF
few | 15 | TRBD2 | TRBJ2-7 | TRBV12-3/TRBV12-4 | TGTGCCAGCAGTTTTACTAGCGGGGTCTCCTACGAGCAGTACTTC | CASSFTSGVSYEQYF
many | 16 | . | TRBJ1-5 | TRBV19 | TGTGCCAGTAGCACTCCGGGGCAGGGCATGGGTCAGCCCCAGCATTTT | CASSTPGQGMGQPQHF
. | 15 | . | TRBJ2-2 | TRBV28 | TGTGCCAGCCGCTCGGGGCAGGGGAACACCGGGGAGCTGTTTTTT | CASRSGQGNTGELFF
many | 14 | . | TRBJ1-1 | TRBV4-3 | TGCGCCAGCAGCCAATTAAGGCGGAACACTGAAGCTTTCTTT | CASSQLRRNTEAFF
many | 17 | TRBD1 | TRBJ1-4 | TRBV25-1 | TGTGCCAGCAGCGCGACAGGGGGCGTCTGGTCTAATGAAAAACTGTTTTTT | CASSATGGVWSNEKLFF
. | 16 | . | TRBJ1-2 | TRBV7-8 | TGTGCCAGCAGCTTACGGGCGGGAGATAAAGTGGATGGCTACACCTTC | CASSLRAGDKVDGYTF
. | 13 | . | TRBJ1-2 | TRBV6-1 | TGTGCCAGCAATCTCGACAGCCCCGATGGCTACACCTTC | CASNLDSPDGYTF
. | 14 | TRBD1 | TRBJ2-5 | TRBV5-1 | TGCGCCAGCAACAGACAGGGTGGCCAAGAGACCCAGTACTTC | CASNRQGGQETQYF
. | 16 | . | TRBJ2-5 | TRBV25-1 | TGTGCTAGCCCCCTAGGGATGGAGGGCCCCCAAGAGACCCAGTACTTC | CASPLGMEGPQETQYF
few | 18 | TRBD1 | TRBJ1-5 | TRBV19 | TGTGCCAGTAGTATGGGGACAGGGGGCCTTTATAGCAATCAGCCCCAGCATTTT | CASSMGTGGLYSNQPQHF
many | 14 | . | TRBJ1-1 | TRBV7-9 | TGTGCCAGCAGCGCGGACGGAGCGAACACTGAAGCTTTCTTT | CASSADGANTEAFF
. | 15 | TRBD1 | TRBJ2-5 | TRBV7-9 | TGTGCCAGCAGCTTAAGGCAGGGGGACCCCATCGACCAGTACTTC | CASSLRQGDPIDQYF
few | 14 | TRBD1 | TRBJ2-7 | TRBV29-1 | TGTGCCTGGAGTGTACTTGGACAGGGAAGCGAGCAGTACTTC | CAWSVLGQGSEQYF
many | 13 | . | TRBJ1-5 | TRBV4-1 | TGCGCCAGCAGCGCCCAGACGAATCAGCCCCAGCATTTT | CASSAQTNQPQHF
many | 8 | . | TRBJ1-1 | TRBV29-1 | TGCAGCGTCTCCAGGGGATTCTTT | CSVSRGFF
many | 14 | TRBD2 | TRBJ2-7 | TRBV4-1 | TGCGCCAGCAGCCAAGAAGCGGGGTACAACGAGCAGTACTTC | CASSQEAGYNEQYF
many | 16 | . | TRBJ1-1 | TRBV7-2 | TGTGCCAGCAGTTCATCAGGGCGAGGGATGAACACTGAAGCTTTCTTT | CASSSSGRGMNTEAFF
. | 14 | . | TRBJ1-2 | TRBV7-8 | TGTGCCAGCAGCCCGGGACGGCTGTCGTATGGCTACACCTTC | CASSPGRLSYGYTF
. | 13 | TRBD1 | TRBJ2-5 | TRBV7-9 | TGTGCCAGCAGCCCGGGACAGGGGGTGACCCAGTACTTC | CASSPGQGVTQYF
. | 14 | . | TRBJ1-4 | TRBV20-1 | TGCAGTGCTAGAGATCGTGGCAGGGGTGAAAAACTGTTTTTT | CSARDRGRGEKLFF
. | 17 | TRBD1 | TRBJ1-5 | TRBV6-2/TRBV6-3 | TGTGCCAGCAGTTACTCGGTTCTGACAGGGGAGAATCAGCCCCAGCATTTT | CASSYSVLTGENQPQHF
few | 16 | . | TRBJ2-5 | TRBV14 | TGTGCCAGCAGCCAGGGCATACAGGGAGGCCAAGAGACCCAGTACTTC | CASSQGIQGGQETQYF
many | 13 | TRBD1 | TRBJ1-2 | TRBV7-8 | TGTGCCAGCAGCACGGGACAGGGTCTTGGCTACACCTTC | CASSTGQGLGYTF
. | 15 | . | TRBJ2-7 | TRBV7-9 | TGTGCCAGCAGTTCCCCGGGACAATTAAACTACGAGCAGTACTTC | CASSSPGQLNYEQYF
many | 14 | . | TRBJ1-2 | TRBV25-1 | TGTGCCAGCAGTGAAGACCCGGGTACGAGCGGCTACACCTTC | CASSEDPGTSGYTF
. | 14 | TRBD1 | TRBJ1-2 | TRBV6-2/TRBV6-3 | TGTGCCAGCATTGGACAGGGGGCGAATGCTGGCTACACCTTC | CASIGQGANAGYTF
many | 14 | TRBD1 | TRBJ2-2 | TRBV29-1 | TGCAGCGTTCTTCCGGACAGGCTCACCGGGGAGCTGTTTTTT | CSVLPDRLTGELFF
many | 13 | . | TRBJ2-5 | TRBV10-2 | TGCGCCAGCAGTGACAAGTTCGGAGAGACCCAGTACTTC | CASSDKFGETQYF
. | 14 | . | TRBJ2-3 | TRBV5-1 | TGCGCCAGCGGCCCTGACGGATTTTGGGATACGCAGTATTTT | CASGPDGFWDTQYF
. | 15 | TRBD1 | TRBJ1-1 | TRBV29-1 | TGCAGCGTTGAGCAGGGGGCAACATCTTACACTGAAGCTTTCTTT | CSVEQGATSYTEAFF
few | 14 | . | TRBJ2-5 | TRBV4-1 | TGCGCCAGCAGCCAAGATGGCAGATGGGAGACCCAGTACTTC | CASSQDGRWETQYF
. | 13 | . | TRBJ1-5 | TRBV9 | TGTGCTAGAGTGTGGACAGGCAATCAGCCCCAGCATTTT | CARVWTGNQPQHF
many | 13 | . | TRBJ1-3 | TRBV20-1 | TGCAGTGCTCCGGTCTTCTCTGGAAACACCATATATTTT | CSAPVFSGNTIYF